These 25 T cell receptor beta chains originate from one sample sequenced in a study of blood T cells in healthy people across ages. Primed by a sample-barcoded 5' primer and a J-beta primer mix, a second PCR proceeded for about 6 to 12 cycles. TCRdb reanalysed the 5' RACE reads using MiXCR and keeps one entry per CDR3 protein. This table has approximately 690,000 distinct CDR3 sequences, 58% appearing once. Sequencing used blood. The receptors were sampled from a man aged 60-69 years in good health.

The chain carries TRBV2 and TRBJ2-1; 8 nucleotides agree with TRBD2. The ends lost 4 bases at V and 3 bases at J; junction bases unmatched: 8. CDR1 and CDR2 from the germline V gene are SNHLY and FYNNEI. The CDR3 runs to 16 residues. The CDR3 here is CASSVTGGVIYNEQFF. The DNA for the CDR3 is TGTGCCAGCAGTGTTACCGGGGGGGTCATCTACAATGAGCAGTTCTTC.

The chain carries TRBV20-1 and TRBJ1-5; 10 bases agree with TRBD1. In germline, CDR1 is DFQATT, CDR2 SNEGSKA (reference sequence). The J segment lost 3 bases and the V segment lost 3 bases, leaving 11 bases of the junction unmatched. The CDR3 covers 17 residues. DNA of the CDR3: TGCAGTGCTAGCCCTTTTCGGACAGGGGGATTCAATCAGCCCCAGCATTTT. It is translated as CSASPFRTGGFNQPQHF.

The chain is built from TRBV2 and TRBJ1-6, with 11 bases matching TRBD1. J gave up 8 bases and V 6 bases, and 6 bases lay outside the gene matches. Germline V gives CDR1 SNHLY, CDR2 FYNNEI. CDR3 length: 15 residues. CDR3: CASRAGQGADSPLHF. In DNA, the CDR3 is TGTGCCAGCAGGGCTGGACAGGGGGCAGATTCACCCCTCCACTTT. Together with reference TRBV2 and TRBJ1-6, the CDR3 gives the full variable domain: EPEVTQTPSHQVTQMGQEVILRCVPISNHLYFYWYRQILGQKVEFLVSFYNNEISEKSEIFDDQFSVERPDGSNFTLKIRSTKLEDSAMYFCASRAGQGADSPLHFGNGTRLTVT.

J is TRBJ1-2 and V is TRBV5-1; 8 nucleotides match TRBD1. There are 15 residues in the CDR3. Germline V gives CDR1 SGHRS, CDR2 YFSETQ. V lost 1 base and J lost 8; bases outside the gene matches: 10. CDR3 sequence reads: CASSLTSGTGGGYTF. DNA of the CDR3: TGCGCCAGCAGCTTGACCTCCGGGACAGGAGGCGGCTACACCTTC.

The chain recombines TRBV15 with TRBJ2-7; D ambiguous. CDR1 is LNHNV, CDR2 YYDKDF, per germline (reference sequence). CDR3 size: 11 residues. The V gene lost 8 bases and the J gene lost 2 bases, with 7 bases spanning the gap. The CDR3 here is CATQSAYEQYF. Here the CDR3 DNA reads TGTGCCACCCAGAGCGCCTACGAGCAGTACTTC.

This clonotype occurred once. The chain is built from TRBV20-1 and TRBJ1-6; a weak D match, TRBD1 (5 bases). V gave up 6 bases and J gave up 2 bases, with 14 bases separating them. CDR3 length equals 15 residues. Germline CDR1 reads DFQATT; CDR2 reads SNEGSKA (reference sequence). DNA for the CDR3: TGCAGTGCCCTTGGGGGGATCCCCTATAATTCACCCCTCCACTTT. It codes for CSALGGIPYNSPLHF.

The chain joins TRBV28 to TRBJ1-6; TRBD1 agrees at 8 bases. With 7 bases clipped from V and 10 bases from J, the junction kept 9 bases outside the gene matches. CDR3 length: 14 amino acids. Germline V gene lookup returns CDR1 MDHEN and CDR2 SYDVKM. CDR3 amino acids: CASNGPGQASPLHF. The CDR3 DNA is TGTGCCAGCAATGGCCCGGGACAGGCGTCACCCCTCCACTTT.

The chain uses TRBV12-3 or TRBV12-4 and TRBJ2-2; perhaps D is TRBD1 or TRBD2 (6 bases each). V lost 8 bases, J lost 0 bases, and 16 bases lay in between. The CDR3 runs 16 residues. The CDR3 DNA reads TGTGCCAGCCAATCTTTGGGGGGCACGAACACCGGGGAGCTGTTTTTT. Translated: CASQSLGGTNTGELFF.

At least ten counts were recorded for this clonotype. J is TRBJ2-7 and V is TRBV4-1; a possible D gene is TRBD2 (6 bases). CDR1 and CDR2 (germline): MGHRA, YSYEKL. Trimming pared 1 base from V and 0 bases from J, leaving 13 bases between. The CDR3 contains 16 residues. This CDR3 reads CASSQGGRQFSYEQYF. CDR3 coding DNA: TGCGCCAGCAGCCAAGGAGGGAGGCAGTTCTCCTACGAGCAGTACTTC.

The chain employs TRBV20-1 and TRBJ1-1; a weak D match, TRBD1 (6 bases). The CDR3 is 13 residues long. Germline V gene sequence: CDR1 DFQATT, CDR2 SNEGSKA (reference sequence). V was shortened by 3 bases and J by 2 bases, with 10 bases between the two germline ends. DNA of the CDR3: TGCAGTGCTAGCGTGGACAGCAACACTGAAGCTTTCTTT. Protein sequence: CSASVDSNTEAFF.

The chain recombines TRBV7-9 with TRBJ2-1; 10 bases are a match to TRBD1. Germline CDR1 SEHNR, CDR2 FQNEAQ (reference sequence). This CDR3 has 16 amino acids. The ends lost 5 bases at V and 4 bases at J; junction bases unmatched: 8. The CDR3 spells CASSEGQGLGYNEQFF. CDR3 coding DNA: TGTGCCAGCAGCGAGGGACAGGGGTTGGGATACAATGAGCAGTTCTTC.

This clonotype was counted between two and nine times. This chain joins TRBV20-1 and TRBJ2-1; D might be TRBD1 (6 bases). The CDR3 has 14 residues. Between the trimmed V and J ends, which lost 1 base and 4 bases, there was a span of 11 bases. Germline values: CDR1 DFQATT, CDR2 SNEGSKA (reference sequence). CDR3 sequence: CSARGDTLYNEQFF. The CDR3 coding sequence is TGCAGTGCTAGAGGGGACACCCTATACAATGAGCAGTTCTTC.

This clonotype is a singleton in its sample. The gene calls are TRBV20-1 and TRBJ2-1; no definite D call. Germline V gives CDR1 DFQATT, CDR2 SNEGSKA (reference sequence). The CDR3 consists of 14 residues. With 1 base removed from V and 3 bases from J, the gap between germline ends came to 10 bases. CDR3 protein: CSARVVGIYNEQFF. The DNA of the CDR3 is TGCAGTGCTAGAGTGGTGGGGATCTACAATGAGCAGTTCTTC.

The chain combines TRBV2 with TRBJ1-1; D is possibly TRBD1 (5 bases). The length of the CDR3 is 14 residues. The germline V and J ends were trimmed by 6 bases and 4 bases, with 15 bases remaining between them. Per the germline V gene, CDR1 is SNHLY and CDR2 is FYNNEI. This CDR3 reads CASSLFRESTEAFF. The CDR3 DNA reads as TGTGCCAGCAGCCTATTCAGGGAATCCACTGAAGCTTTCTTT.

V and J are TRBV2 and TRBJ1-1; D gene uncertain. Trimming shortened V by 0 bases and J by 1 base, and 9 bases separated the two germline ends. This CDR3 has 15 amino acids. CDR1 is SNHLY and CDR2 is FYNNEI in the germline V gene. CDR3 DNA: TGTGCCAGCAGTGAAGCCCGGTCGTGGAACACTGAAGCTTTCTTT. As protein: CASSEARSWNTEAFF.

This clonotype was detected once. The CDR3 DNA reads as TGCGCCAGCAGCTCAGGACAGACCCTTAGCACAGATACGCAGTATTTT. Translated: CASSSGQTLSTDTQYF. The chain links TRBV5-1 to TRBJ2-3; perhaps TRBD1 as D (6 bases). V lost 3 bases to trimming and J lost 0 bases, with 14 bases between them. Germline V lookup: CDR1 SGHRS, CDR2 YFSETQ. The CDR3 extends over 16 amino acids.

This clonotype has a single count. The chain combines TRBV5-1 with TRBJ1-4, with D tentatively TRBD1 (6 bases). The CDR3 sequence is 19 residues long. The germline V and J ends were trimmed by 0 bases and 6 bases, with 24 bases remaining between them. CDR1 and CDR2 from the germline V gene are SGHRS and YFSETQ. CDR3 sequence (DNA): TGCGCCAGCAGCTTGGAACCTCCCGGGACCCCAGGGGCTTATGAAAAACTGTTTTTT. Encoded protein: CASSLEPPGTPGAYEKLFF. The complete variable domain, with remaining parts taken from reference TRBV5-1 and TRBJ1-4, reads KAGVTQTPRYLIKTRGQQVTLSCSPISGHRSVSWYQQTPGQGLQFLFEYFSETQRNKGNFPGRFSGRQFSNSRSEMNVSTLELGDSALYLCASSLEPPGTPGAYEKLFFGSGTQLSVL.

The chain couples TRBV20-1 to TRBJ2-5, with TRBD1 identical over 7 bases. Matching the DNA end better, TRBJ2-7 makes the J call doubtful. The germline V gene encodes CDR1 DFQATT and CDR2 SNEGSKA (reference sequence). The CDR3 spans 16 residues. This CDR3 is CSARGQGRATGYEQYF. The CDR3, as DNA: TGCAGTGCTAGAGGACAGGGCCGTGCTACTGGTTACGAGCAGTACTTC.

Here the CDR3 DNA reads TGTGCCAGCAGTTGGGGGGACAGGGCACAAAATGAGCAGTTCTTC. Its protein is CASSWGDRAQNEQFF. V and J are TRBV28 and TRBJ2-1; 9 bases match TRBD1. Trimming removed 4 bases from V and 7 bases from J; junction bases left unmatched: 8. The CDR3 covers 15 residues. Germline V gene lookup returns CDR1 MDHEN and CDR2 SYDVKM.

J is TRBJ2-7 and V is TRBV6-2 or TRBV6-3, with D tentatively TRBD2 (7 bases). CDR1 is MNHEY, CDR2 SVGEGT, per germline. The CDR3 runs to 16 residues. The V gene lost 2 bases and the J gene lost 2 bases, with 16 bases spanning the gap. This chain's CDR3 is CASSYTDSGAAYEQYF. The CDR3 DNA sequence: TGTGCCAGCAGTTACACGGACAGCGGGGCCGCCTACGAGCAGTACTTC.

V usage is TRBV10-3 and J usage is TRBJ1-4, with 7 nucleotides matching TRBD1. V dropped 10 bases and J dropped 4; count of bases not matched to a gene: 9. This CDR3 has 14 residues. In germline, CDR1 is ENHRY, CDR2 SYGVKD. The DNA for the CDR3 is TGTGCCACCGGACAGGCCGATGTTAATGAAAAACTGTTTTTT. This translates into CATGQADVNEKLFF.

This rearrangement joins TRBV12-3 or TRBV12-4 to TRBJ1-2; TRBD1 matches at 8 bases. With V trimmed by 5 bases and J by 5 bases, 10 bases remained unmatched. This CDR3 contains 15 residues. CDR3 nucleotides: TGTGCCAGCAGTCTCCGCGGGGGACAGGAATATGGCTACACCTTC. Amino acid sequence: CASSLRGGQEYGYTF.

This clonotype was counted a single time. The V and J genes are TRBV11-2 and TRBJ2-5; 7 bases are a match to TRBD1. The V gene's germline CDR1 is SGHAT and CDR2 FQNNGV. CDR3 size: 14 residues. Trimming at V came to 5 bases and at J to 3 bases, leaving 6 bases not matched to a gene. CDR3 amino acids: CASSLTGPKETQYF. As DNA, the CDR3 is TGTGCCAGCAGCCTGACAGGGCCCAAAGAGACCCAGTACTTC.

The CDR3 region has the DNA TGTGCCACCAGCCCACCCGGACGACAGGGGGAAGGCTACACCTTC. This gives the protein CATSPPGRQGEGYTF. This sequence joins TRBV15 and TRBJ1-2, with 9 bases matching TRBD1. Germline lookup yields CDR1 LNHNV and CDR2 YYDKDF (reference sequence). The CDR3 contains 15 residues. With 5 bases clipped from V and 8 bases from J, the junction kept 12 bases outside the gene matches.

The chain's CDR3 is CASNPGQNNEQFF. The DNA for the CDR3 is TGTGCCAGTAACCCGGGACAGAACAATGAGCAGTTCTTC. V and J are TRBV19 and TRBJ2-1; 7 bases align to TRBD1. J gave up 5 bases and V 7 bases, and 5 bases lay outside the gene matches. Germline-derived CDR1 and CDR2 are LNHDA and SQIVND (reference sequence). CDR3 length equals 13 residues.